A selection of T cell receptor beta chains follows, all from one sample in a study of CXCR3-negative and CXCR3-positive naive CD8 T cells. From its re-call of the 5' RACE reads, TCRdb lists each CDR3 protein once, without DNA. This sample carries around 140,000 distinct CDR3 sequences, with 0.4% to 0.45% going to the ten biggest clones. The specimen was naive CXCR3+ CD8+ T cells from blood. The receptors originated from a human donor in good health. Some clones in this sample may be carry-over from other donors' samples. CDR3s include the opening cysteine and the closing phenylalanine or tryptophan.

TRBJ2-2,TRBV6-6,CASSYETGAGELFF
TRBJ1-1,TRBV7-3,CASSSGEGHTEAFF
TRBJ2-1,TRBV6-5,CASSYYTSGGRDEQFF
TRBJ2-3,TRBV29-1,CSVLHGLRTDTQYF
TRBJ1-1,TRBV25-1,CASSESYWTGVNTEAFF
TRBJ2-7,TRBV28,CASSLGDHEQYF
TRBJ1-1,TRBV4-1,CASSLTGTHNPNTEAFF
TRBJ2-2,TRBV20-1,CSAREYGELFF
TRBJ2-5,TRBV27,CASSSDRGRETQYF
TRBJ2-6,TRBV29-1,CSVEDATDGFSLSGANVLTF
TRBJ2-6,TRBV4-3,CASSQAFLGRANVLTF
TRBJ2-6,TRBV29-1,CSVELGSPGDTGFGANVLTF
TRBJ1-3,TRBV29-1,CSAAGGRGNTIYF
TRBJ2-2,TRBV7-2,CASSIRGGIYTGELFF
TRBJ2-5,TRBV28,CASSSGLAASQETQYF
TRBJ2-1,TRBV24-1,CATSDPAWGSEQFF
TRBJ2-1,TRBV28,CASSPAGGRTYNEQFF
TRBJ2-1,TRBV20-1,CSARGRGSTYNEQFF
TRBJ1-1,TRBV7-9,CASSPRDNDEAFF
TRBJ2-1,TRBV7-9,CASTSATQEYNEQFF
TRBJ2-7,TRBV29-1,CSVGGLDIYEQYF
TRBJ2-1,TRBV25-1,CASSELYEQFF
TRBJ2-7,TRBV20-1,CSASRLAGGTSGGEQYF
TRBJ2-1,TRBV7-2,CASSLILAGYNEQFF
TRBJ2-3,TRBV14,CASRGDSGSTDTQYF
TRBJ2-7,TRBV5-5,CASSPWTGEFPEQYF
TRBJ1-2,TRBV29-1,CSVERQGVPGGYTF
TRBJ1-2,TRBV20-1,CSARAGTGALDPMATLVDTF
TRBJ2-5,TRBV29-1,CSVEDPPDTQYF
TRBJ2-2,TRBV7-9,CASSLVANTGELFF
TRBJ1-2,TRBV7-6,CASSLAEAVGYGYTF
TRBJ2-1,TRBV5-1,CASSWGSSGSSYNEQFF
TRBJ2-2,TRBV7-2,CASSPVGGRASGELFF
TRBJ2-7,TRBV4-2,CASKDGGAGQYF
TRBJ2-7,TRBV5-1,CASQDSSYEQYF
TRBJ1-2,TRBV12-5,CAGQGTGEVYTF
TRBJ2-1,TRBV13,CASSPGTSGSYEQFF
TRBJ2-1,TRBV20-1,CSARDPETALNEQFF
TRBJ1-6,TRBV28,CASSPRGGYNSPLHF
TRBJ2-3,TRBV7-9,CARQDTDTQYF
TRBJ2-1,TRBV6-2/TRBV6-3,CASSHSGRNEQFF
TRBJ2-2,TRBV5-5,CASRTGGPLNTGELFF
TRBJ1-6,TRBV5-1,CASSPSGGDLSPLHF
TRBJ1-1,TRBV10-2,CASSESSGGTEAFF
TRBJ2-2,TRBV29-1,CSGRTANTGELFF
TRBJ2-7,TRBV13,CASSYSVKPEQYF
TRBJ2-1,TRBV7-9,CASSLQGVLMNEQFF
TRBJ2-7,TRBV6-5,CASSYTDASYEQYF
TRBJ2-3,TRBV18,CASSLSSGRGIGTDTQYF
TRBJ2-5,TRBV12-3/TRBV12-4,CASGTTSQETQYF
TRBJ2-7,TRBV12-3/TRBV12-4,CASSSGGGPREQYF
TRBJ2-2,TRBV5-5,CASSLGFPSTGELFF
TRBJ2-5,TRBV5-4,CASSLEASGGQETQYF